Given below is one T cell receptor (beta chain) in context. Its antigen is as yet unknown. This entry belongs to a study of CD8 T cells in ankylosing spondylitis. Study conclusions and caveats: Clones linked to the disease showed a CD8+ phenotype. They occurred at relatively low frequencies in peripheral blood. Roughly eight highly homologous variants made up a TCR beta motif that seemed to typify ankylosing spondylitis blood. Matched ankylosing spondylitis synovial fluid reportedly contained a significantly enriched population of disease-linked clones.

5'-RACE, quantitative and with molecular barcodes, yielded the TCR beta libraries. TCRdb independently ran MiXCR on the 5' RACE reads; one entry per CDR3 protein. The sample lists more than 600,000 distinct CDR3 sequences, roughly 19% seen once, with around 20% in the top ten. Germline CDR1 is KGHDR and CDR2 is SFDVKD. CDR3 size: 15 residues. V trimming: 12 bases; J trimming: 4 bases; junction bases outside the gene matches: 12. The J gene is TRBJ2-2, the V gene TRBV24-1, with TRBD1 identical over 8 bases. Sequenced sample: blood, either unsorted or a sorted T cell fraction (not recorded which). The sequence came from a male donor with ankylosing spondylitis. CDR3 sequence: CASHDRGIGTGELFF. CDR3 in DNA: TGTGCCTCCCACGACAGGGGAATAGGCACCGGGGAGCTGTTTTTT.